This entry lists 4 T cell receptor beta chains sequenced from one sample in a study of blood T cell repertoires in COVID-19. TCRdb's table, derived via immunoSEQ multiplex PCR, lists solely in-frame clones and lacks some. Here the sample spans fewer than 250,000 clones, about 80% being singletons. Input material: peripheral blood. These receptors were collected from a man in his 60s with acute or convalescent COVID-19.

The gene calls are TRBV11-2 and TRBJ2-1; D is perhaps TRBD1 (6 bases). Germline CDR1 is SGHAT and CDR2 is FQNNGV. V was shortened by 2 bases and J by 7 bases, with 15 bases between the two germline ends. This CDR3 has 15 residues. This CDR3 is CASSLLRQAPNEQFF. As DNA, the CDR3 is TGTGCCAGCAGCTTATTGCGACAGGCCCCTAATGAGCAGTTCTTC. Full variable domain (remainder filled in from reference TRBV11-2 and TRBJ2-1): EAGVAQSPRYKIIEKRQSVAFWCNPISGHATLYWYQQILGQGPKLLIQFQNNGVVDDSQLPKDRFSAERLKGVDSTLKIQPAKLEDSAVYLCASSLLRQAPNEQFFGPGTRLTVL.

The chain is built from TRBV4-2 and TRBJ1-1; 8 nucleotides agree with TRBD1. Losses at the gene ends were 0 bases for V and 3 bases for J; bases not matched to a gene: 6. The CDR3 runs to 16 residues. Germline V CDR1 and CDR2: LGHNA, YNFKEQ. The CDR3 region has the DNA TGTGCCAGCAGCCAAGATCAGGGGGCCTTGGACACTGAAGCTTTCTTT. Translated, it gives CASSQDQGALDTEAFF.

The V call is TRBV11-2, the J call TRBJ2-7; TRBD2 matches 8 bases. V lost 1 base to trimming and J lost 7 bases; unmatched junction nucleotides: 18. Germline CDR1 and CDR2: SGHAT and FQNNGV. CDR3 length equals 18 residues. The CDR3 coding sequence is TGTGCCAGCAGCTTAGCCGGGTTTTGGACTAGCCTTTTTGGTGAGCAGTACTTC. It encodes CASSLAGFWTSLFGEQYF. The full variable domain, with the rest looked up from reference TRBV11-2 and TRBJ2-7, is EAGVAQSPRYKIIEKRQSVAFWCNPISGHATLYWYQQILGQGPKLLIQFQNNGVVDDSQLPKDRFSAERLKGVDSTLKIQPAKLEDSAVYLCASSLAGFWTSLFGEQYFGPGTRLTVT.

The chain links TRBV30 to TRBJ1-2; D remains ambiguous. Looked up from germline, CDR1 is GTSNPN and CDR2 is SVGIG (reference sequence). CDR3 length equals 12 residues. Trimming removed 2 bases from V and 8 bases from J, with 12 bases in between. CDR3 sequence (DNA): TGTGCCTGGAGTTCTCCGACGGAGGGCTACACCTTC. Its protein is CAWSSPTEGYTF.